The 10 T cell receptor beta chains in this list originate from one sample, sequenced in a study of blood T cells in healthy people across ages. Sample-barcoded 5' priming and a J-beta primer mix drove a second PCR of about 7 to 12 cycles. Each CDR3 protein gets one entry after TCRdb re-called the 5' RACE reads with MiXCR. The table shows approximately 1,000,000 distinct CDR3 sequences, with under 45% occurring only once. Sample: blood. The receptors were gathered from a woman aged 55-75 years in good health.

This clonotype was detected once. V usage is TRBV7-2 and J usage is TRBJ2-5; 7 bases are shared with TRBD1. CDR1 and CDR2 (germline): SGHTA, FQGNSA. Trimming cost V 5 bases and J 11 bases; bases outside gene matches: 8. The CDR3 contains 12 residues. In DNA form, the CDR3 reads TGTGCCAGCAGCGTCCTATCACAGGGGCAGTACTTC. Its protein product is CASSVLSQGQYF.

This clonotype came up a few times. The V call is TRBV2, the J call TRBJ2-3, with 7 bases aligning to TRBD1. The CDR3 sequence is 15 residues long. The J segment lost 5 bases and the V segment lost 6 bases, leaving 11 bases of the junction unmatched. The germline CDR1 and CDR2 sequences are SNHLY and FYNNEI. This chain's CDR3 is CASRETGIRKDTQYF. The DNA of the CDR3 is TGTGCCAGCAGAGAGACAGGGATTCGAAAAGATACGCAGTATTTT.

V gene TRBV12-3 or TRBV12-4 combines with J gene TRBJ2-1, with 7 bases matching TRBD2. Germline trimming cut 8 bases from V and 15 bases from J; bases unmatched to any gene: 19. The CDR3 contains 14 residues. The CDR3 spells CASSTTRREKKLFF. CDR3 in DNA: TGTGCCAGCTCCACCACTAGGCGGGAGAAAAAGCTGTTCTTC.

The genes are TRBV10-3 and TRBJ1-5, with 9 bases that match TRBD1. Trimming cost V 2 bases and J 6 bases; bases outside gene matches: 5. The V gene's germline CDR1 is ENHRY and CDR2 SYGVKD. The CDR3 spans 15 residues. CDR3 amino acids: CAISEAGQGFQPQHF. CDR3 DNA: TGTGCCATCAGTGAGGCGGGACAGGGTTTTCAGCCCCAGCATTTT.

This chain uses TRBV4-1 with TRBJ2-1, with TRBD2 identical over 10 bases. The junction had 6 bases not matched to a gene; V was cut back by 3 bases and J by 7 bases. The CDR3 covers 15 residues. Germline lookup yields CDR1 MGHRA and CDR2 YSYEKL. The CDR3 protein is CASSQEGLARNEQFF. The CDR3 DNA follows: TGCGCCAGCAGCCAGGAGGGACTAGCGCGGAATGAGCAGTTCTTC.

This chain uses TRBV7-2 with TRBJ1-2, with a weak D call TRBD1 (5 bases). V lost 5 bases and J 0 bases, leaving 19 bases between the germline ends. The CDR3 is 17 residues long. Germline V lookup: CDR1 SGHTA, CDR2 FQGNSA. CDR3 sequence reads: CASSVPTGTEANYGYTF. DNA for the CDR3: TGTGCCAGCAGCGTCCCGACCGGGACTGAAGCTAACTATGGCTACACCTTC.

The chain uses TRBV5-5 and TRBJ2-5; D may be TRBD1 (6 bases). Between the trimmed V and J ends, which lost 0 bases and 1 base, there was a span of 13 bases. CDR1 SGHKS and CDR2 YYEKEE come from the germline V gene (reference sequence). The CDR3 extends over 16 amino acids. CDR3 residues: CASSLVQGRAQETQYF. The DNA for the CDR3 is TGTGCCAGCAGCTTGGTACAGGGAAGGGCCCAAGAGACCCAGTACTTC.

The chain is built from TRBV6-2 or TRBV6-3 and TRBJ2-1, with D hard to call. V lost 6 bases, J lost 14 bases, and 14 bases lay in between. The CDR3 consists of 11 residues. CDR1 and CDR2 (germline): MNHEY, SVGEGT. The CDR3 region is CASSHGSGKFF. Here the CDR3 DNA reads TGTGCCAGCAGCCACGGAAGTGGAAAGTTCTTC.

The chain couples TRBV4-2 to TRBJ2-1; no clear D gene. The germline V gene has CDR1 LGHNA and CDR2 YNFKEQ. The germline V and J ends were trimmed by 1 base and 7 bases, with 8 bases remaining between them. The CDR3 sequence is 13 residues long. CDR3 bases: TGTGCCAGCAGCCAAGCCGGGCTTAATGAGCAGTTCTTC. It yields the protein CASSQAGLNEQFF.

This clonotype has only a few counts. This sequence joins TRBV2 and TRBJ2-4; a weak D match, TRBD1 (5 bases). This CDR3 is built from 17 residues. Germline V gene data show CDR1 as SNHLY and CDR2 as FYNNEI. The V end was cut by 6 bases, the J end by 0 bases, with 18 bases between. CDR3 DNA: TGTGCCAGCAGCACCCCAAAGGACACATTAGCCAAAAACATTCAGTACTTC. This codes for CASSTPKDTLAKNIQYF.